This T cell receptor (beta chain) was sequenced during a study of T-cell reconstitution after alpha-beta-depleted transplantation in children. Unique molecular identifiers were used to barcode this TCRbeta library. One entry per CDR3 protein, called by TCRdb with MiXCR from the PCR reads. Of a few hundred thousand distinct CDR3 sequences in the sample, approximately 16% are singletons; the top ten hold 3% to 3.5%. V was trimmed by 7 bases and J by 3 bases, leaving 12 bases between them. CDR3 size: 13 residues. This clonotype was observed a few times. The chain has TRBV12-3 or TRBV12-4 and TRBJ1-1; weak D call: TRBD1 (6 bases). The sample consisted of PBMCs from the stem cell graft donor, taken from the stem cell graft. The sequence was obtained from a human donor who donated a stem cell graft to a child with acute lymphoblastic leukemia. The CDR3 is CASNYRADTEAFF. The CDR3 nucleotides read TGTGCCAGCAATTACAGGGCGGACACTGAAGCTTTCTTT.